This is a list of T cell receptor beta chains from one sample in a study of cytomegalovirus exposure and HLA in healthy donors. Libraries were prepared by immunoSEQ multiplex PCR; TCRdb keeps only in-frame clonotypes and omits some of them. Here the sample spans 200,000 to 250,000 clones, approximately 82% being singletons. Sequencing used PBMCs. The source is a woman aged 55-70 years in good health and CMV-seropositive. CDR3s include the opening cysteine and the closing phenylalanine or tryptophan. A D gene is named only where the DNA matches it firmly. Only part of the rows carry a size: once, few, many, or a class if the clone is expanded.

V,D,size,J,length,DNA,CDR3
TRBV2,TRBD1,NA,TRBJ2-7,11,TGTGCCAGCAAGACAGGGTACGAGCAGTACTTC,CASKTGYEQYF
TRBV2,TRBD2,NA,TRBJ2-7,15,TGTGCCAGCTACGGGACTAGCGAGTCACTTTACGAGCAGTACTTC,CASYGTSESLYEQYF
TRBV6-1,TRBD2,NA,TRBJ2-5,21,TGTGCCAGCAGTGAACTGCACTTGTTGGGACTAGCGGGAGTGGAGCAAGAGACCCAGTACTTC,CASSELHLLGLAGVEQETQYF
TRBV27,TRBD1,NA,TRBJ1-4,15,TGTGCCAGCGTAATCCCGGGACAGGGGGATGAAAAACTGTTTTTT,CASVIPGQGDEKLFF
TRBV11-1,TRBD2,NA,TRBJ2-1,15,TGTGCCAGCAGCTTAGTAGCGGGAGCTTACAATGAGCAGTTCTTC,CASSLVAGAYNEQFF
TRBV28,TRBD1,NA,TRBJ1-2,15,TGTGCCAGCAGTTTATATGAGCGAAGGGGGCTGGGCTACACCTTC,CASSLYERRGLGYTF
TRBV5-1,TRBD1,NA,TRBJ1-1,18,TGCGCCAGCAGCTCCGGTCTGAGGGCGTCAGGGGGCTCTACTGAAGCTTTCTTT,CASSSGLRASGGSTEAFF
TRBV5-1,TRBD1,NA,TRBJ1-2,14,TGCGCCAGCAGGTCCGGGACAGGGAGCTATGGCTACACCTTC,CASRSGTGSYGYTF
TRBV2,TRBD2,NA,TRBJ2-1,14,TGTGCCAGCAGGGGACTAGCGGGAGGGAATGAGCAGTTCTTC,CASRGLAGGNEQFF
TRBV18,NA,NA,TRBJ2-5,13,TGTGCCAGCTCACCAGACATCCAAGAGACCCAGTACTTC,CASSPDIQETQYF
TRBV7-9,NA,NA,TRBJ2-5,15,TGTGCCAGCAGCTTATTGGAGGGGTACCAAGAGACCCAGTACTTC,CASSLLEGYQETQYF
TRBV10-3,TRBD2,NA,TRBJ2-2,16,TGTGCCATCAGGCTAGCGGGAGCGGGGGACACCGGGGAGCTGTTTTTT,CAIRLAGAGDTGELFF
TRBV6-6,NA,NA,TRBJ1-1,14,TGTGCCAGCACCCCCGGGTTAGGGAACACTGAAGCTTTCTTT,CASTPGLGNTEAFF
TRBV6-4,TRBD1,NA,TRBJ2-1,15,TGTGCCAGCAGTCCCGGGACAGGGGAGAAAAATGAGCAGTTCTTC,CASSPGTGEKNEQFF
TRBV5-1,TRBD1,NA,TRBJ1-1,15,TGCGCCAGCAGCGCCAGGACAGGGATGGACACTGAAGCTTTCTTT,CASSARTGMDTEAFF
TRBV2,NA,NA,TRBJ2-5,13,TGTGCCAGCAGCGGACTAAAGAGGGAGACCCAGTACTTC,CASSGLKRETQYF
TRBV28,NA,NA,TRBJ1-5,15,TGTGCCAGCAGCTCAGGCAGATTGGGCAATCAGCCCCAGCATTTT,CASSSGRLGNQPQHF
TRBV7-9,NA,NA,TRBJ2-2,18,TGTTCCAGCAGCTTACCGGGGACAACCTTCGCGAACACCGGGGAGCTGTTTTTT,CSSSLPGTTFANTGELFF
TRBV5-1,NA,NA,TRBJ2-1,14,TGCGCCAGCAGTACTAACCTGAGCGGAGGGGAGCAGTTCTTC,CASSTNLSGGEQFF
TRBV6-6,TRBD2,NA,TRBJ2-1,16,TGTGCCACCAATGGACGGGGGGGAGTTGGTTACAATGAGCAGTTCTTC,CATNGRGGVGYNEQFF
TRBV19,NA,once,TRBJ2-1,13,TGTGCCAGTAGTATAGCCAGGGACAATGAGCAGTTCTTC,CASSIARDNEQFF
TRBV6-5,TRBD2,few,TRBJ2-7,15,TGTGCCAGCAGTGTTGGGACTAGCGGGGCTACCGAGCAGTACTTC,CASSVGTSGATEQYF
TRBV7-3,NA,NA,TRBJ1-1,13,TGTGCCAGCAGCTTAGCGGGGAACACTGAAGCTTTCTTT,CASSLAGNTEAFF
TRBV4-1,TRBD1,NA,TRBJ1-1,19,TGCGCCAGCAGCCAAGGGGCCGGGGGGCAGGGGGCGCGGGGCACTGAAGCTTTCTTT,CASSQGAGGQGARGTEAFF
TRBV7-9,TRBD1,NA,TRBJ2-1,16,TGTGCCAGCAGCCCAGTGTCGGGACAGACCTCGGGTGAGCAGTTCTTC,CASSPVSGQTSGEQFF
TRBV10-3,NA,few,TRBJ2-7,15,TGTGCCATCAGTGAGTCACCGGGTTCTAGCTACGAGCAGTACTTC,CAISESPGSSYEQYF
TRBV19,NA,NA,TRBJ2-3,14,TGTGCCAGTAGTTCCGACAGGCTCCGGGATACGCAGTATTTT,CASSSDRLRDTQYF
TRBV7-9,TRBD2,NA,TRBJ2-3,15,TGTGCCAGCAGCTTCACTAGCGGACCCACAGATACGCAGTATTTT,CASSFTSGPTDTQYF
TRBV7-3,NA,NA,TRBJ2-1,14,TGTGCCAGCAGCTTAACGCTAGGAGTCAATGAGCAGTTCTTC,CASSLTLGVNEQFF
TRBV28,NA,NA,TRBJ1-4,13,TGTGCCGGCAGCCGGCGGACTAATGAAAAACTGTTTTTT,CAGSRRTNEKLFF
TRBV4-1,NA,NA,TRBJ1-3,16,TGCGCCAGCAGCCAACCGGGACAAGGAGCTGGAAACACCATATATTTT,CASSQPGQGAGNTIYF
TRBV2,NA,NA,TRBJ1-2,14,TGTGCCAGCAGAGGTCGGGGTTACATCTATGGCTACACCTTC,CASRGRGYIYGYTF
TRBV2,NA,NA,TRBJ1-5,18,TGTGCCAGCAGTGATGGGCTGGATTGGTCAGTGGGCCATCAGCCCCAGCATTTT,CASSDGLDWSVGHQPQHF
TRBV5-1,TRBD2,once,TRBJ2-2,18,TGCGCCAGCAGCAGAGCCGGGACTAGCGGGAGAGGGGCCGGGGAGCTGTTTTTT,CASSRAGTSGRGAGELFF
TRBV5-1,TRBD2,NA,TRBJ2-7,13,TGCGCCAGCGTGAGGGAGGGATCTACGAAGCAGTACTTC,CASVREGSTKQYF
TRBV2,NA,once,TRBJ2-1,14,TGTGCCAGCAGACGCGGGACAGCAAGAAATGAGCAGTTCTTC,CASRRGTARNEQFF
TRBV19,NA,NA,TRBJ2-3,15,TGTGCCAGTAGTATAGTGACAGGTAGCACAGATACGCAGTATTTT,CASSIVTGSTDTQYF
TRBV4-1,TRBD2,once,TRBJ2-7,15,TGCGCCAGCAGCCCACCGGGACTAGCGGGAACCAAGCAGTACTTC,CASSPPGLAGTKQYF
TRBV13,NA,NA,TRBJ2-6,16,TGTGCCAGCAGCGGTACACGGACTTCTGGGGCCAACGTCCTGACTTTC,CASSGTRTSGANVLTF
TRBV27,TRBD2,NA,TRBJ2-3,15,TGTGCCAGCAGTCCCTTTGGGAGGGCCGGAGATACGCAGTATTTT,CASSPFGRAGDTQYF
TRBV9,TRBD2,NA,TRBJ2-1,16,TGTGCCAGCAGCGCCGGACTAGCGGGAACTGTGGGTGAGCAGTTCTTC,CASSAGLAGTVGEQFF
TRBV6-1,TRBD1,once,TRBJ2-7,13,TGTGCCAGCAGCAGGGGGCAGTTGGGGGAGCAGTACTTC,CASSRGQLGEQYF
TRBV5-1,NA,NA,TRBJ2-2,15,TGCGCCAGCAGCCGATCAGTGGGGAGCACCGGGGAGCTGTTTTTT,CASSRSVGSTGELFF
TRBV7-9,TRBD1,NA,TRBJ1-4,15,TGTGCCAGCAGCCAAGCCGGGACAGGGAATGAAAAACTGTTTTTT,CASSQAGTGNEKLFF
TRBV2,NA,few,TRBJ2-7,14,TGTGCCGCTTCTTTGGAGGGATCATCCTACGAGCAGTACTTC,CAASLEGSSYEQYF
TRBV25-1,NA,NA,TRBJ2-7,13,TGTGCCAGCAGTGAATTGGCAGGATACGAGCAGTACTTC,CASSELAGYEQYF
TRBV5-4,NA,NA,TRBJ2-7,15,TGTGCCAGCAGCCCTCGGGACTCGGGGTCCTACGAGCAGTACTTC,CASSPRDSGSYEQYF
TRBV2,NA,NA,TRBJ1-1,16,TGTGCCAGCAGGTGGACAGTTCGGGGGGTAGGCACTGAAGCTTTCTTT,CASRWTVRGVGTEAFF
TRBV5-4,NA,NA,TRBJ2-5,14,TGTGCCAGCAGCTCCAGGGGTCCCCAAGAGACCCAGTACTTC,CASSSRGPQETQYF
TRBV4-1,TRBD2,NA,TRBJ2-2,17,TGCGCCAGCAGCCTCCTCGCCGAGCGGGAGTACACCGGGGAGCTGTTTTTT,CASSLLAEREYTGELFF
TRBV5-1,TRBD1,once,TRBJ1-4,16,TGCGCCAGCAGCTTGGGCTTCGGGACAGGGGACGAAAAACTGTTTTTT,CASSLGFGTGDEKLFF
TRBV6-5,NA,NA,TRBJ1-4,14,TGTGCCAGCAGTTACGATATGAGGGAAAAAGCTCTGTTTTTT,CASSYDMREKALFF
TRBV29-1,NA,NA,TRBJ2-3,19,TGCAGCGTTGAAGTGAGGGAAATTCGCTTCCGGACGGTCACAGATACGCAGTATTTT,CSVEVREIRFRTVTDTQYF
TRBV2,TRBD2,NA,TRBJ2-5,16,TGTGCCAGCAGAGAACCCGGACTAGCGGGAGGGGAGACCCAGTACTTC,CASREPGLAGGETQYF
TRBV13,NA,NA,TRBJ1-1,16,TGTGCCAGCAGCTTAGCTTTGGCAGGGATGAACACTGAAGCTTTCTTT,CASSLALAGMNTEAFF
TRBV28,TRBD1,NA,TRBJ1-3,18,TGTGCCAGCACCTATTCCCCGGGACAGGGGCACTCTGGAAACACCATATATTTT,CASTYSPGQGHSGNTIYF
TRBV4-1,NA,NA,TRBJ2-3,17,TGCGCCAGCAGCCAGGGGCAGGGGCGTGGGCACACAGATACGCAGTATTTT,CASSQGQGRGHTDTQYF